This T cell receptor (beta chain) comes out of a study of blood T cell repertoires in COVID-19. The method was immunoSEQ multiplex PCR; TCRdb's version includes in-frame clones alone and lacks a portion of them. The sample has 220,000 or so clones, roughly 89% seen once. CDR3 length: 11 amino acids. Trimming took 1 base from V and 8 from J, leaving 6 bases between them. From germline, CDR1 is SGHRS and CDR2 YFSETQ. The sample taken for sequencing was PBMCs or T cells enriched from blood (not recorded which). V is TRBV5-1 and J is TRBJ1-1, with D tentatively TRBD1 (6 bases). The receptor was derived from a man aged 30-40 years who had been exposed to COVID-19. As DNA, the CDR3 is TGCGCCAGCAGCTTGAGGGGGGAAGCTTTCTTT. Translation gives CASSLRGEAFF.